This T cell receptor (beta chain) appears in the sequencing data of a study of patients and donors after allogeneic stem cell transplantation. TCRdb re-called the RT-PCR reads with MiXCR, one entry per CDR3 protein. This repertoire shows roughly 880,000 distinct CDR3 sequences, 18% found once; its top ten account for around 5.5%. This clonotype was detected ten times or more. V lost 6 bases, J lost 7 bases, and 11 bases stayed unmatched. The CDR3 totals 14 residues. Germline assignment: CDR1 ENHRY and CDR2 SYGVKD. The chain has TRBV10-3 and TRBJ1-2, with TRBD1 matching over 7 bases. Sequencing used blood, either unsorted or a sorted T cell fraction (not recorded which). This clonotype originated in a human donor who was either an allogeneic HSCT recipient or a stem cell or donor lymphocyte infusion donor (not recorded which). It is not recorded whose cells these are; they may come from a transplant donor. The CDR3: CAIRATGSRLGYTF. CDR3 coding DNA: TGTGCCATCAGGGCGACAGGGTCCCGCCTTGGCTACACCTTC.